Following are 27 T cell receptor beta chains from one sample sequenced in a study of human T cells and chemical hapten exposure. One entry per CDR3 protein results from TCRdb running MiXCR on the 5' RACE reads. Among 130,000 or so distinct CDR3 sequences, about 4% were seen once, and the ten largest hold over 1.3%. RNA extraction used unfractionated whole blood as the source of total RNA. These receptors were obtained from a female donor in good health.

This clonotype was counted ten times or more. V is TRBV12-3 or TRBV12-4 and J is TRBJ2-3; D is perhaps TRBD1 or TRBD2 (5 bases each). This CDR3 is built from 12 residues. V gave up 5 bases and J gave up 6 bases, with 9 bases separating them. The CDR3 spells CASSPWGDTQYF. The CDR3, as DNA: TGTGCCAGCAGTCCGTGGGGGGATACGCAGTATTTT.

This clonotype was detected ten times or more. This chain's CDR3 is CASSDPSGGYNEQFF. The CDR3 DNA follows: TGTGCCAGCAGTGATCCTAGCGGGGGTTACAATGAGCAGTTCTTC. The chain recombines TRBV2 with TRBJ2-1; 10 positions match TRBD2. The CDR3 loop spans 15 amino acids. Germline values: CDR1 SNHLY, CDR2 FYNNEI. The junction had 3 bases not matched to a gene; V was cut back by 3 bases and J by 4 bases.

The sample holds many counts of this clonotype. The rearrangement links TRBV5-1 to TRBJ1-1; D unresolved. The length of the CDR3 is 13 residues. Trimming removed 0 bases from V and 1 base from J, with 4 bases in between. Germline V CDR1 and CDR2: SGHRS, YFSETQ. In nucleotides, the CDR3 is TGCGCCAGCAGCTTGGAACCGAACACTGAAGCTTTCTTT. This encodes CASSLEPNTEAFF.

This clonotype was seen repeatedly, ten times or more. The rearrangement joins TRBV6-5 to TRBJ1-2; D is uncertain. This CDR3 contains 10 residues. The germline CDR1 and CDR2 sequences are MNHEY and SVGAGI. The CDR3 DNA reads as TGTGCAGTCGGTTACGGTGGCTACACCTTC. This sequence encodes CAVGYGGYTF.

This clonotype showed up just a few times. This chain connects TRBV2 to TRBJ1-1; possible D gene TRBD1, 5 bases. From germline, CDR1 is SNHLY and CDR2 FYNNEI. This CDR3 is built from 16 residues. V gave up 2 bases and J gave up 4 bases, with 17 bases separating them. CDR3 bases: TGTGCCAGCAGTGAATCCGCAGGGATCTGCGGCACTGAAGCTTTCTTT. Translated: CASSESAGICGTEAFF.

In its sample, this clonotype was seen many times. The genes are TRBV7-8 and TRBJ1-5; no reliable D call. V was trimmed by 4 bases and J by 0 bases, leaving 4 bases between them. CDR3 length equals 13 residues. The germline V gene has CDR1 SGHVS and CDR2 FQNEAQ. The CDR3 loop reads CASSYNSNQPQHF. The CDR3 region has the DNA TGTGCCAGCAGCTATAATAGCAATCAGCCCCAGCATTTT.

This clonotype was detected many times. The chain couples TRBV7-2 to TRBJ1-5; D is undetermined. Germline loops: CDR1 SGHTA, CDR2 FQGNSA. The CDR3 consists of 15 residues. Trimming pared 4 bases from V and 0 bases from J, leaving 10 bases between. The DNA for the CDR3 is TGTGCCAGCAGCTCCGCTTCAACTAGCAATCAGCCCCAGCATTTT. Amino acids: CASSSASTSNQPQHF.

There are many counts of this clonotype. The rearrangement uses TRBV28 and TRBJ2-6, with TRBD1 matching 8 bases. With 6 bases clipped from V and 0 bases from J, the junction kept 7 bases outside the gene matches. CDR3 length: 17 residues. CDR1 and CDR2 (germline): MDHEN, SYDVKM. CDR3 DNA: TGTGCCAGCAGCCCACGGACAGGGAGCTCTGGGGCCAACGTCCTGACTTTC. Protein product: CASSPRTGSSGANVLTF.

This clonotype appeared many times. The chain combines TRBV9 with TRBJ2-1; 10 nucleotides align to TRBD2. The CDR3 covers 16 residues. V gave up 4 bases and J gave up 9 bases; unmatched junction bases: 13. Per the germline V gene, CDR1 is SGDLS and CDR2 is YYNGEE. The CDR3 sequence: CASSFPLSGGASEQFF. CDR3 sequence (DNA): TGTGCCAGCAGCTTCCCGCTGAGCGGGGGGGCGTCTGAGCAGTTCTTC.

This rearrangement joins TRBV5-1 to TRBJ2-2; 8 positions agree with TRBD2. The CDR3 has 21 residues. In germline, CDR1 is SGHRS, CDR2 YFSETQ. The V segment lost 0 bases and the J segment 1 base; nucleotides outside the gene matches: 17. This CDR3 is CASSLGPLERGPNQNTGELFF. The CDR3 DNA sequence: TGCGCCAGCAGCTTGGGACCTTTGGAGCGGGGGCCGAACCAGAACACCGGGGAGCTGTTTTTT. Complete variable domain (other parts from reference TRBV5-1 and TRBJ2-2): KAGVTQTPRYLIKTRGQQVTLSCSPISGHRSVSWYQQTPGQGLQFLFEYFSETQRNKGNFPGRFSGRQFSNSRSEMNVSTLELGDSALYLCASSLGPLERGPNQNTGELFFGEGSRLTVL.

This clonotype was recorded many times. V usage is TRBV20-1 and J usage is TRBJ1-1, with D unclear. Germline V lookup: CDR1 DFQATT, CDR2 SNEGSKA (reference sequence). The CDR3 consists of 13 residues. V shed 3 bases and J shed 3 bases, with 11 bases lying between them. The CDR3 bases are TGCAGTGCTAGTTCGGTTGGGTACACTGAAGCTTTCTTT. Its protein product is CSASSVGYTEAFF.

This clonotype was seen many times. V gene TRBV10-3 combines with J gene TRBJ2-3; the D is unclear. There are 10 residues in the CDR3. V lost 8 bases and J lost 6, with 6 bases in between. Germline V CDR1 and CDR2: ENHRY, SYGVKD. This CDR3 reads CAIGSDTQYF. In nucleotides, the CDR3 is TGTGCCATCGGGTCGGATACGCAGTATTTT.

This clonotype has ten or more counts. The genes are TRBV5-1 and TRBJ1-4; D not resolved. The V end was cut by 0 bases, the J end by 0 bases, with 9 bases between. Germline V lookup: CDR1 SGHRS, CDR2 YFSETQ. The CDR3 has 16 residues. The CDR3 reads CASSLGLTPTNEKLFF. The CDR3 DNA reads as TGCGCCAGCAGCTTGGGTCTAACCCCAACTAATGAAAAACTGTTTTTT.

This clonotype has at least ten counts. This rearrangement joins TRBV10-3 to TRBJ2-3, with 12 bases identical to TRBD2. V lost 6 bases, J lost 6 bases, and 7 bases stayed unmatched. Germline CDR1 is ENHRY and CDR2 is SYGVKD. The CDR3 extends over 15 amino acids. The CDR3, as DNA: TGTGCCATCAGACCTCGACTAGCGGGGGTGGATACGCAGTATTTT. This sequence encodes CAIRPRLAGVDTQYF.

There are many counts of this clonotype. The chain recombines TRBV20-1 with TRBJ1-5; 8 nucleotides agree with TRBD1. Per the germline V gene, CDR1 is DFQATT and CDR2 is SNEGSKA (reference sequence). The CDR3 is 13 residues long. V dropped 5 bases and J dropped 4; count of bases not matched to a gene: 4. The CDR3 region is CSARTGINQPQHF. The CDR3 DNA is TGCAGTGCTCGGACAGGGATTAATCAGCCCCAGCATTTT.

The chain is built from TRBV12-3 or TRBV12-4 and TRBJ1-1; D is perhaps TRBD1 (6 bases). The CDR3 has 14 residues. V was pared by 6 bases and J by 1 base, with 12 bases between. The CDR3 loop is CASSQQGPNTEAFF. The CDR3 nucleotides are TGTGCCAGCAGCCAACAGGGCCCGAACACTGAAGCTTTCTTT.

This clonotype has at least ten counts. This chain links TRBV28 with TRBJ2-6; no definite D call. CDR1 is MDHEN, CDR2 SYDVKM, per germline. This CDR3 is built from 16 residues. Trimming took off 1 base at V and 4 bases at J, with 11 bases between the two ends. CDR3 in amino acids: CASSLYGPAGANVLTF. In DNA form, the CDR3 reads TGTGCCAGCAGTTTATACGGCCCAGCCGGGGCCAACGTCCTGACTTTC.

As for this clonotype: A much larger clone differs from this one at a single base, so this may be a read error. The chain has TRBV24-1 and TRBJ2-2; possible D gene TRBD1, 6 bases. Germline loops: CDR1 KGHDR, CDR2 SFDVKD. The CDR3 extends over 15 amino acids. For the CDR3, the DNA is TGTGCCACCAGTGAAGAGGGACGGGACACCGGGGAGCGGTTTTTT. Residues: CATSEEGRDTGERFF.

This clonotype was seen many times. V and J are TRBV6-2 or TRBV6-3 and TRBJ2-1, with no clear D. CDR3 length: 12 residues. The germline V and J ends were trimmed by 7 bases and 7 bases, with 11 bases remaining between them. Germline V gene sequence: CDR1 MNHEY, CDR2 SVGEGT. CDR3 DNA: TGTGCCAGCAAGCTTCCGTCAAATGAGCAGTTCTTC. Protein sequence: CASKLPSNEQFF.

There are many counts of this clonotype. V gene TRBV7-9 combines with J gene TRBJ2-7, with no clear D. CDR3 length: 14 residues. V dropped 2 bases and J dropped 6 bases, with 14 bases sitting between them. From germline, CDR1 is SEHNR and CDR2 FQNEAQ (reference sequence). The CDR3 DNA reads TGTGCCAGCAGCTTAATACGCCCCTTCGGCGAGCAGTACTTC. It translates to CASSLIRPFGEQYF.

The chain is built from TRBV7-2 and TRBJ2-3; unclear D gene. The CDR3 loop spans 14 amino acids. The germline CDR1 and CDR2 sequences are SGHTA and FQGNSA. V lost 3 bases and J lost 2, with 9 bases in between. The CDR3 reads CASSFSGATDTQYF. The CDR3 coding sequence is TGTGCCAGCAGCTTCTCAGGAGCCACAGATACGCAGTATTTT. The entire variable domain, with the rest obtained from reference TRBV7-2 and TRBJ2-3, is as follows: GAGVSQSPSNKVTEKGKDVELRCDPISGHTALYWYRQSLGQGLEFLIYFQGNSAPDKSGLPSDRFSAERTGGSVSTLTIQRTQQEDSAVYLCASSFSGATDTQYFGPGTRLTVL.

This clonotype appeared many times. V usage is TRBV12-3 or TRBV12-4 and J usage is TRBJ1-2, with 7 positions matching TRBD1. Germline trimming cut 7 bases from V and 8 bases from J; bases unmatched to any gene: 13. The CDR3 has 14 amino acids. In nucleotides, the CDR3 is TGTGCCAGCACACCCCTAGGGGGCGGTTTAGGCTACACCTTC. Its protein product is CASTPLGGGLGYTF.

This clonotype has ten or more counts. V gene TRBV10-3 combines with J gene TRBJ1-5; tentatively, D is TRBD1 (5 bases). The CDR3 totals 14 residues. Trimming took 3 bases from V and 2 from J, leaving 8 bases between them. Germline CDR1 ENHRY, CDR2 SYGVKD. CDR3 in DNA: TGTGCCATCAGTGACAGGGTTGGCAATCAGCCCCAGCATTTT. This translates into CAISDRVGNQPQHF.

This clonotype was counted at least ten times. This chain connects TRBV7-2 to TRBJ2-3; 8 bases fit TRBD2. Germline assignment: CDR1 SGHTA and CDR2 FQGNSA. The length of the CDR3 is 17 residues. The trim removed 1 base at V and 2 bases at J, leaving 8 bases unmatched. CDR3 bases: TGTGCCAGCAGCTTAGATGAGCGGGGGAGCATCACAGATACGCAGTATTTT. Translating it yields CASSLDERGSITDTQYF.

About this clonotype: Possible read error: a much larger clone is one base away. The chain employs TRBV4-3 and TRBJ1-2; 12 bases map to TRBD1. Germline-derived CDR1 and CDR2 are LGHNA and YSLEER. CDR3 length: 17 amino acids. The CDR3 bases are TGCGCCAGCAGCCAAGAACCGGGACAGGGGGCGCTCTATGGCTACAACTTC. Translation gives CASSQEPGQGALYGYNF.

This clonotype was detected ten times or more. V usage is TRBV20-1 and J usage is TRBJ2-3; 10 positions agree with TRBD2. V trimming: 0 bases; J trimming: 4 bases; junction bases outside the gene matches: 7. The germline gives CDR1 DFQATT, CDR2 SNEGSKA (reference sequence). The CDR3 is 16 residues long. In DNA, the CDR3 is TGCAGTGCTAGAGATAGCAGCGGGGGGGCCGCAGATACGCAGTATTTT. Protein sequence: CSARDSSGGAADTQYF.

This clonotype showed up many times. The CDR3 bases are TGCGCCAGCAGCTTCGGCGGGGCCGAGCAGTACTTC. It specifies CASSFGGAEQYF. The chain is built from TRBV5-1 and TRBJ2-7; a possible D gene is TRBD2 (6 bases). Germline V gene lookup returns CDR1 SGHRS and CDR2 YFSETQ. The CDR3 spans 12 residues. With 2 bases removed from V and 6 bases from J, the gap between germline ends came to 9 bases.